The TCR beta chain described here comes from a study of T cell responses to AZD1222 COVID-19 vaccine. On the study more broadly: Combined were second doses at about 4 or about 12 weeks. The study's findings and limits: The donor group comprised mostly white British people and more females; the analysis possibly underestimated clonal diversity. Close to half of spike-specific TCRs reportedly recognize unmutated variant regions.

The repertoire was sequenced with immunoSEQ multiplex PCR; TCRdb's copy has only in-frame clones and lacks some. The table has some 64,000 clones, over 80% seen once. A note on this clone: The antigen remains undetermined.

Trimming removed 5 bases from V and 0 bases from J, with 23 bases in between. Germline-derived CDR1 and CDR2 are MNHNY and SVGAGI (reference sequence). The CDR3 contains 19 residues. Sample: peripheral blood, taken on day 0 of AZD1222 vaccination. This receptor was identified in an adult in good health. This rearrangement joins TRBV6-6 to TRBJ1-5; D is unresolved. CDR3 amino acids: CASSPPPAGTTYSNQPQHF. The CDR3 DNA sequence: TGTGCCAGCAGTCCTCCCCCGGCAGGAACAACCTATAGCAATCAGCCCCAGCATTTT.